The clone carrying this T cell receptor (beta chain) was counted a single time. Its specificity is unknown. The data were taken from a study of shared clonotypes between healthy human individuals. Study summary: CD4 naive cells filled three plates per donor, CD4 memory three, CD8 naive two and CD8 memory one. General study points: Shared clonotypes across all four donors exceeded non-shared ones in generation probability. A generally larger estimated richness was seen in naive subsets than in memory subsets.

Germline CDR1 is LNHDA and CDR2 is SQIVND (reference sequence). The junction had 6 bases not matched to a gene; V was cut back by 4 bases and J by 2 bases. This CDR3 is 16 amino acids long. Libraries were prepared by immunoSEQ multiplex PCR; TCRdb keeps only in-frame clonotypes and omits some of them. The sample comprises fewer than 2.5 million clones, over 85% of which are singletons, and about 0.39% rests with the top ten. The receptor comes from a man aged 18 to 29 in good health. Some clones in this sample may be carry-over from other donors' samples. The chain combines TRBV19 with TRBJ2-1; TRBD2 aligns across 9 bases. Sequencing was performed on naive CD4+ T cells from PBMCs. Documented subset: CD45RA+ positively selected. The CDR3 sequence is CASSSRASGTYNEQFF. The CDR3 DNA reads TGTGCCAGTAGTAGCCGGGCTAGCGGGACCTACAATGAGCAGTTCTTC.